This T cell receptor (beta chain) was found in a study of T-cell memory formation after mild COVID-19 (dated by TCRdb to the early 2020s). With respect to the entire study: TCR sequence clusters from the two donors were largely donor specific. T-cell clones expanding and contracting after mild COVID-19 in two donors were tracked by longitudinal TCRalpha and TCRbeta repertoire sequencing. The cohort was made up of two young adult volunteers, one female and one male, who were previously healthy. The study at large found these results: Contracting CD4+ clones were located mainly in the CM and EM memory subsets, whereas CD8+ clones were found to be enriched in EMRA. Some responding clones were detected in pre-infection memory, suggesting pre-existing cross-reactive memory T cells joined the SARS-CoV-2 response. Only two mild cases were covered in the study, and larger cohorts including severe cases with pre-infection samples were considered necessary. Balanced CD4/CD8 phenotypes were observed for clones contracting from day 15 to 85, whereas a bias towards CD4+ was observed for a second wave of clones expanding from day 15 to 37. SARS-CoV-2 specificity was not confirmed for the second-wave clones peaking on day 37.

The CDR3 holds 17 amino acids from the cysteine to the phenylalanine. Of the read, only the CDR3 DNA is kept; its 51 bases are in frame from base 1. CDR1 and CDR2 were assigned from the germline V gene as MNHEY and SVGEGT. Germline trimming: 6 bases from V, 1 base from J; junction bases outside gene matches: 8. The sample was run on an Illumina NovaSeq 6000. TCRalpha and TCRbeta cDNA libraries were constructed by 5'RACE with constant-segment primers, with sample barcodes and unique molecular identifiers being introduced. Trizol reagent was used to extract RNA from every sample. Library amplification was performed in two PCR steps, and a second sample barcode and Illumina TruSeq adapters were introduced in the second step. The libraries were sequenced on an Illumina NovaSeq using 2 x 150 bp paired-end reads. The authors' pipeline ran thus. With migec v1.2.7, reads were demultiplexed and then collapsed into UMI-guided consensus sequences. With mixcr v2.1.11, UMI consensuses were aligned to TRA and TRB V and J templates and assembled into clonotypes. Clonotypes were classified as expanded or contracted when called significant by both edgeR and NoisET, with noise models trained on biological replicates. edgeR calls used a false discovery rate-adjusted p below 0.01 and a log2 fold-change threshold of 1. As an exploratory analysis of dynamics, max-normalized trajectories of the 1000 most abundant clonotypes were examined by PCA with hierarchical clustering. Separately sequenced CD4+ and CD8+ repertoires were used to assign a CD4 or CD8 phenotype to each responding clone. TCRdb trimmed public reads at Q25 via fastp, called clones via MiXCR and kept in-frame beta chains. Rows merge per CDR3 protein into single entries with the most common DNA and genes. The V and J calls reflect TCRdb's pipeline rather than the authors' work. The sample has roughly 35,000 distinct CDR3 sequences on record, about 7.3% of them singletons. The ten top clones hold 29% of the sample.

For this clonotype: The antigen this receptor binds is unknown. The input lacks base qualities; no much larger clone sits a single base away.

Ficoll-Paque density gradient centrifugation was the method used to isolate PBMCs. The rearranged segments are TRBV6-2 or TRBV6-3 and TRBJ2-1; TRBD2 fits 11 bases in the junction. Sequenced input: PBMCs or a T cell subset sorted from them (not recorded which). The TCR sequence derives from a young man who had mild COVID-19 (a few samples of this study predate the infection). The sample titles of this study are shuffled in the database, so cell type and time point are left out; the donor was told from shared clones. Read as DNA, the sequence is TGTGCCAGCAGGGCACTAGGACTAGCGGGTTCCTACAATGAGCAGTTCTTC. Translated, it reads CASRALGLAGSYNEQFF.